This TCR beta chain was captured by sequencing in a study of a mutant IDH1 vaccine in newly diagnosed glioma. Study in general: Treated patients showed a male proportion of roughly 62%, a female proportion of approximately 38%, and a mean age of approximately 40 years. Patients arrived already treated with radiotherapy, temozolomide, or both, most having had both.

Profiled with immunoSEQ multiplex PCR; TCRdb holds only in-frame clones, not every one. The table includes 30,000 to 35,000 clones, about 80% detected once. Study-level points and caveats: Apparently, pseudoprogression bore no relation to changes among the top peripheral T cell clonotypes.

Noted time point: baseline, week 1 (first vaccination visit). The treatment is: pre-vaccination baseline after standard-of-care therapy. Donors harbored newly found WHO grade 3 or 4 IDH1-mutant, ATRX-lost astrocytomas. Note on this clone: The antigen remains undetermined.

The CDR3 extends over 14 amino acids. Trimming at V came to 7 bases and at J to 2 bases, leaving 3 bases not matched to a gene. In germline, CDR1 is LNHDA, CDR2 SQIVND (reference sequence). The rearrangement joins TRBV19 to TRBJ2-3; TRBD2 matches 10 bases. The receptor was derived from a man aged 50 to 60 with glioma. Some clones in this sample may be carry-over from other donors' samples. This specimen consisted of peripheral blood mononuclear cells (PBMCs), obtained from a glioma patient treated with radiotherapy, temozolomide or both. As DNA, the CDR3 is TGTGCCAGTACGACTAGCGGGTACACAGATACGCAGTATTTT. Its translation: CASTTSGYTDTQYF. Full variable domain (rest looked up from reference TRBV19 and TRBJ2-3): DGGITQSPKYLFRKEGQNVTLSCEQNLNHDAMYWYRQDPGQGLRLIYYSQIVNDFQKGDIAEGYSVSREKKESFPLTVTSAQKNPTAFYLCASTTSGYTDTQYFGPGTRLTVL.